This section outlines one TCR beta chain sequence together with its context. Its specificity is unknown. Sequencing was performed with immunoSEQ multiplex PCR; in TCRdb, only in-frame clones are kept and a portion is missing. The table lists around 80,000 clones, roughly nine tenths of them singletons, with about 1% in the top ten. This CDR3 region has 13 residues. The V end lost 10 bases, the J end lost 5 bases, and 18 bases lay between the germline ends. In germline, CDR1 is SGHTA, CDR2 FQGTGA. The source of the sample is a study of OX40 agonist ivuxolimab in advanced cancers. Whole-study context: The patients got ivuxolimab, which is an agonistic anti-OX40 (CD134) antibody. The study enrolled dose-escalation patients with hepatocellular carcinoma, melanoma, renal cell or head and neck cancer. Whole-study findings and limits: The study did not work out the antigen specificity of the expanded peripheral T cells.

The source of this sequence is an adult with an advanced solid tumor such as melanoma, head and neck, liver or kidney cancer. The sample consisted of CD4+ or CD8+ T cells sorted from blood, taken in a trial of the OX40 agonist ivuxolimab. The chain has TRBV7-3 and TRBJ2-7; TRBD1 might be the D (6 bases). CDR3 coding DNA: TGTGCCACCTCTTCCGGGACAAATAACGAGCAGTACTTC. It translates to CATSSGTNNEQYF.